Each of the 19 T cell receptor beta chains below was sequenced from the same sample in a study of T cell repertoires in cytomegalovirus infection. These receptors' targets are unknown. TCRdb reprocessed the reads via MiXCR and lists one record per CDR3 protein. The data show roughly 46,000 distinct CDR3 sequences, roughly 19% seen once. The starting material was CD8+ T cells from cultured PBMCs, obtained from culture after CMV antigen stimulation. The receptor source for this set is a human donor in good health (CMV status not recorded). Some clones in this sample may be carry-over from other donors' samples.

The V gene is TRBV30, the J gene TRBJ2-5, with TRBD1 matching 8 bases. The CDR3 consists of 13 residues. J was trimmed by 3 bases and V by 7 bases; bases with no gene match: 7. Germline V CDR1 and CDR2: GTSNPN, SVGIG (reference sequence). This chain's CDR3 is CASKLGQEETQYF. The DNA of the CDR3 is TGTGCCTCCAAACTGGGACAGGAAGAGACCCAGTACTTC.

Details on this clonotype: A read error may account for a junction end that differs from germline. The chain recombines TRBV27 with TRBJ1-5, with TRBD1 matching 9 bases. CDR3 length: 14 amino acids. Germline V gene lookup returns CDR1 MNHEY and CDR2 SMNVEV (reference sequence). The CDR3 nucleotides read TGTGCCGGCAGCCGCGGGACAGGGAAACAGCCCCAGCATTTT. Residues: CAGSRGTGKQPQHF.

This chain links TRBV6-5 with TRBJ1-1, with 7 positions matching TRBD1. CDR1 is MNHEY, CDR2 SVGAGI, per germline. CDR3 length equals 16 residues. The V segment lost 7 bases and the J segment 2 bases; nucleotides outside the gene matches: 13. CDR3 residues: CASTPRPGQLNTEAFF. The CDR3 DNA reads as TGTGCCAGCACCCCCCGACCGGGACAGCTTAACACTGAAGCTTTCTTT.

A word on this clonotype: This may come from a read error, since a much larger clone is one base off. The CDR3 here is CASAPLGGPYEQYF. CDR3 nucleotides: TGTGCCAGCGCCCCTTTGGGCGGGCCTTACGAGCAGTACTTC. V is TRBV6-6 and J is TRBJ2-7; D is perhaps TRBD2 (5 bases). The CDR3 is 14 residues long. V lost 8 bases to trimming and J lost 4 bases, with 18 bases between them. Germline CDR1 reads MNHNY; CDR2 reads SVGAGI (reference sequence).

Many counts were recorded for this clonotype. CDR3 residues: CASSPGAYEQYF. DNA of the CDR3: TGTGCCAGCTCACCAGGGGCGTACGAGCAGTACTTC. The chain has TRBV18 and TRBJ2-7, with D tentatively TRBD1 (5 bases). CDR3 length: 12 amino acids. The V end was cut by 2 bases, the J end by 4 bases, with 6 bases between. Germline CDR1 reads KGHSH; CDR2 reads LQKENI.

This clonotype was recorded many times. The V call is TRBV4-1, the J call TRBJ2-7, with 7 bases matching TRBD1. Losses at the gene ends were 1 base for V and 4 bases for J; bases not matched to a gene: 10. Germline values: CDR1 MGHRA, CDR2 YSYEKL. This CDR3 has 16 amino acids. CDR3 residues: CASSQGGDRVTYEQYF. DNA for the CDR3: TGCGCCAGCAGCCAAGGGGGCGACAGGGTAACTTACGAGCAGTACTTC.

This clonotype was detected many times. The CDR3 sequence is CASSLVGHSNTEAFF. The CDR3 DNA sequence: TGTGCCAGCAGCTTGGTTGGTCACTCTAACACTGAAGCTTTCTTT. The V gene is TRBV5-5, the J gene TRBJ1-1; no reliable D call. CDR1 SGHKS and CDR2 YYEKEE come from the germline V gene (reference sequence). With 0 bases removed from V and 2 bases from J, the gap between germline ends came to 11 bases. CDR3 length: 15 residues.

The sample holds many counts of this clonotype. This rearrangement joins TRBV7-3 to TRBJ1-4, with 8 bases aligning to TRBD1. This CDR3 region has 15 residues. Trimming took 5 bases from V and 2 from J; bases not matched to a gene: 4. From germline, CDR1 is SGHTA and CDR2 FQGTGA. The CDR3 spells CASSRTGSTNEKLFF. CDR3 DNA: TGTGCCAGCAGCCGGACAGGGTCTACTAATGAAAAACTGTTTTTT.

CDR3 region: CASSGALDRNPYEQYF. The CDR3 region has the DNA TGTGCCAGCAGCGGAGCATTGGACAGGAACCCCTACGAGCAGTACTTC. V usage is TRBV9 and J usage is TRBJ2-7; 7 bases map to TRBD1. The V and J ends lost 3 bases and 2 bases, in that order; junction bases with no gene match: 11. This CDR3 contains 16 residues. Germline CDR1 is SGDLS and CDR2 is YYNGEE.

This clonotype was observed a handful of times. CDR3 loop: CSSGGFVETQYF. Written as DNA, the CDR3 is TGCAGCTCGGGCGGATTCGTGGAGACCCAGTACTTC. V usage is TRBV29-1 and J usage is TRBJ2-5, with no clear D. Looked up from germline, CDR1 is SQVTM and CDR2 is ANQGSEA. The CDR3 has 12 amino acids. The V end lost 8 bases, the J end lost 5 bases, and 15 bases lay between the germline ends.

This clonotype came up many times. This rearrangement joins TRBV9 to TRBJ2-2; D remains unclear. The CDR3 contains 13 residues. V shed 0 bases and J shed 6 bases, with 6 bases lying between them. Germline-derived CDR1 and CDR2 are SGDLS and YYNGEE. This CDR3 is CASSVGSPGELFF. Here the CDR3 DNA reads TGTGCCAGCAGCGTAGGGTCTCCCGGGGAGCTGTTTTTT.

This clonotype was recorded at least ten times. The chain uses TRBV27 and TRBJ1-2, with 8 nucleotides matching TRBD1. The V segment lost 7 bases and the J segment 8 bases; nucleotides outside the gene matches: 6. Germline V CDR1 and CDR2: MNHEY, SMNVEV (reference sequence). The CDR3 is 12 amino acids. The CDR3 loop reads CASTTGVEGYTF. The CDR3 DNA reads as TGTGCCAGCACGACAGGGGTGGAAGGCTACACCTTC.

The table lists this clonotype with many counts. CDR3 amino acids: CASSYSIWVLKDTGELFF. In DNA form, the CDR3 reads TGTGCCAGCAGTTACTCGATATGGGTATTGAAGGACACCGGGGAGCTGTTTTTT. The chain uses TRBV6-6 and TRBJ2-2; D not certain. V dropped 0 bases and J dropped 3 bases, with 17 bases sitting between them. Germline lookup yields CDR1 MNHNY and CDR2 SVGAGI (reference sequence). The CDR3 is made up of 18 amino acids.

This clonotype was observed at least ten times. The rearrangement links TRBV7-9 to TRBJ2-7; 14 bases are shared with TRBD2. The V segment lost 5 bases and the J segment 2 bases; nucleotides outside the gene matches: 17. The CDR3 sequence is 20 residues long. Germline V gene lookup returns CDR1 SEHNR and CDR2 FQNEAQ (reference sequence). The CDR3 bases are TGTGCCAGCAGCCCAAGAGACAGGGGGACTAGCGGGAGATCCGCCTACGAGCAGTACTTC. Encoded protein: CASSPRDRGTSGRSAYEQYF. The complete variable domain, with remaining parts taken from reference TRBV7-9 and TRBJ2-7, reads DTGVSQNPRHKITKRGQNVTFRCDPISEHNRLYWYRQTLGQGPEFLTYFQNEAQLEKSRLLSDRFSAERPKGSFSTLEIQRTEQGDSAMYLCASSPRDRGTSGRSAYEQYFGPGTRLTVT.

CDR3 coding DNA: TGTGCCACCAGTGATTTGGGGGTCTACACCTTC. Translated: CATSDLGVYTF. The V call is TRBV24-1, the J call TRBJ1-2; D gene ambiguous. Trimming removed 0 bases at V and 10 bases at J, with 5 bases between. Germline values: CDR1 KGHDR, CDR2 SFDVKD. The CDR3 sequence is 11 residues long.

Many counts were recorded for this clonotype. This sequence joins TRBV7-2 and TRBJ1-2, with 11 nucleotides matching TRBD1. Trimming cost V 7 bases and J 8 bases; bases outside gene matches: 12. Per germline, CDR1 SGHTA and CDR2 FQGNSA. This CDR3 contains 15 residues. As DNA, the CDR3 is TGTGCCAGCAACTCCCCGGACAGGGGGCTTAGAGGCTACACCTTC. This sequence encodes CASNSPDRGLRGYTF.

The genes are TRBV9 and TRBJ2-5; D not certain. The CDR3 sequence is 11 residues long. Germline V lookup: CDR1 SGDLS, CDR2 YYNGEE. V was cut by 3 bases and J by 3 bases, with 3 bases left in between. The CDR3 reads CASSGEETQYF. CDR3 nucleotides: TGTGCCAGCAGCGGAGAAGAGACCCAGTACTTC.

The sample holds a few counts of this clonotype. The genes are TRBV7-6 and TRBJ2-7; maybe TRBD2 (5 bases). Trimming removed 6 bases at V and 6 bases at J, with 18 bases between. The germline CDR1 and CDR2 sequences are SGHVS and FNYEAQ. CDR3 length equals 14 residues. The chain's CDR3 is CASSEGGPGSEQYF. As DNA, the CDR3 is TGTGCCAGCAGTGAGGGTGGCCCGGGGAGCGAGCAGTACTTC.

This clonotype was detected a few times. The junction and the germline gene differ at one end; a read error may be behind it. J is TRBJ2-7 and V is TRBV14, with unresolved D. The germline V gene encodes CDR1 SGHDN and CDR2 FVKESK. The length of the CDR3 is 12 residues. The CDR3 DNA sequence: TGTGCCAGCAGCCAAGGGGGTACAACCCTAGGCTTC. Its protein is CASSQGGTTLGF. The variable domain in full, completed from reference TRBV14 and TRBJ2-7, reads EAGVTQFPSHSVIEKGQTVTLRCDPISGHDNLYWYRRVMGKEIKFLLHFVKESKQDESGMPNNRFLAERTGGTYSTLKVQPAELEDSGVYFCASSQGGTTLGFGPGTRLTVT.